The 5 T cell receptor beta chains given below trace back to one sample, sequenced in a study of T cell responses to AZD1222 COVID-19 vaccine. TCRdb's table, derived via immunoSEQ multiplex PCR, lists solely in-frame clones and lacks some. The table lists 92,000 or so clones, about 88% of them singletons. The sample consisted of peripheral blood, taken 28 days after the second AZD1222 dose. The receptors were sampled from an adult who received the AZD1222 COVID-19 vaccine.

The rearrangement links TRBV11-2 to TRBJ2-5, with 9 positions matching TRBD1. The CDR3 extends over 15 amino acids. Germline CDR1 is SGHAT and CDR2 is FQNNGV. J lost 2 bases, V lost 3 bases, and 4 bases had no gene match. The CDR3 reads CASSLRDRVQETQYF. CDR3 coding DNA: TGTGCCAGCAGCTTGCGGGACAGGGTACAAGAGACCCAGTACTTC.

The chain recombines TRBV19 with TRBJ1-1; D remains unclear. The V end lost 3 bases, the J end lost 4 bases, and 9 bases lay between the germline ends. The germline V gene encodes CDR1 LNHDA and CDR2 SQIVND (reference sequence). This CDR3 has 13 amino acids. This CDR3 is CASSIAGLTEAFF. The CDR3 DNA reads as TGTGCCAGTAGTATCGCCGGACTCACTGAAGCTTTCTTT.

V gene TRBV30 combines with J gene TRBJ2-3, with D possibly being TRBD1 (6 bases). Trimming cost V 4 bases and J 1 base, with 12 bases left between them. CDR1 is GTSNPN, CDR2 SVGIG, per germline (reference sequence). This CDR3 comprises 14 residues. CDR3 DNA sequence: TGTGCCTGGACATGGGACACCGGCACAGATACGCAGTATTTT. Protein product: CAWTWDTGTDTQYF.

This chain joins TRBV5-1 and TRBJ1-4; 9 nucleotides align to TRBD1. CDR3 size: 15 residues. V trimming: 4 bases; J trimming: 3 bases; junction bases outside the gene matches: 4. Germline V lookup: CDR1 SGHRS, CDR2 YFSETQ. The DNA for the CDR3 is TGCGCCAGCAGCGATCGACAGGGGGCTAATGAAAAACTGTTTTTT. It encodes CASSDRQGANEKLFF.

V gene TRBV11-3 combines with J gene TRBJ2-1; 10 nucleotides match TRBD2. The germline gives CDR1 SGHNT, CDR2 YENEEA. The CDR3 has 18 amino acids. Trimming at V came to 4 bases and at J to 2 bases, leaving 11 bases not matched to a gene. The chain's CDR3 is CASSSTAVAGGPYNEQFF. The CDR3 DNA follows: TGTGCCAGCAGCTCCACGGCGGTAGCGGGGGGACCCTACAATGAGCAGTTCTTC.